This record covers a single T cell receptor beta chain. Its specificity is not known. The authors reverse transcribed roughly 0.5 to 1 ug RNA with random hexamers. An immunoSEQ multiplex PCR amplified TCR beta CDR3 over 54 Vbeta and 13 Jbeta. Each CDR3 protein gets one entry after TCRdb re-called the immunoSEQ multiplex PCR reads with MiXCR. The table has approximately 100,000 distinct CDR3 sequences, around 90% seen once. This sample is part of a study of CD8 T cells in Susac syndrome. Healthy donors, matched for age and sex, constituted the control group. TEMRA cells were enriched by FACS, and CD4+ and CD8+ T cells were negatively isolated. Study conclusions and caveats: The TCR sequencing and HLA analysis in the study involved a relatively small number of individuals, as the study acknowledged.

The TCR was taken from a human donor in good health. Sequenced material: CD4+ T cells from PBMCs.

CDR3 DNA sequence: TGCAGTGCTGGGGGAGGTTTTGGCAATGAGCAGTTCTTC. Its protein product is CSAGGGFGNEQFF. The chain couples TRBV20-1 to TRBJ2-1, with a tentative D call TRBD2 (6 bases). Germline CDR1 and CDR2: DFQATT and SNEGSKA (reference sequence). The V gene lost 5 bases and the J gene lost 6 bases, with 14 bases spanning the gap. The CDR3 runs to 13 residues.